This entry is about one TCR beta chain. These data come from a study of tumor-infiltrating lymphocytes in primary liver carcinoma. On the study more broadly: The neoplasms were of stage T1-T3 N0M0, with dimensions of 4.2 to 10 cm across.

The CDR3 contains 15 residues. In germline, CDR1 is SGHTS, CDR2 YDEGEE. V lost 5 bases and J lost 3; bases outside the gene matches: 5. They got blood RNA out of unsorted whole blood and also pulled out germline DNA. The input was around 530 ng total RNA; TCR beta cDNA was made from it with a constant-region primer. Each TCR beta library was derived from three nested multiplex PCR rounds that employed slightly modified ARM-PCR. TRBV1-TRBV30 forward primers paired with a C-beta reverse primer drove the first two PCR rounds, about 10 cycles each. From the multiplex PCR reads, TCRdb called clonotypes with MiXCR, one entry per CDR3 protein. The sample includes almost 200,000 distinct CDR3 sequences, less than 75% of them seen just once.

Input material: peripheral blood. The chain couples TRBV5-8 to TRBJ2-1; 10 bases fit TRBD2. The receptor's source is a woman aged 60-70 years with primary liver carcinoma and hepatitis B virus infection. CDR3 sequence: CASRLAGGNYNEQFF. Written as DNA, the CDR3 is TGTGCCAGCAGGTTAGCGGGAGGCAACTACAATGAGCAGTTCTTC.